A selection of T cell receptor beta chains follows, all from one sample in a study of vaccination effects on CD4 cells after COVID-19. TCRdb keeps only in-frame clones here, not all; method: immunoSEQ multiplex PCR. The sample consists of tens of thousands of clones, less than 75% of them appearing once. No antigen has been identified for these receptors. This sample comprised CD4+ T cells from PBMCs cultured without peptide, obtained before COVID-19 vaccination. These receptors were obtained from a human donor who received a COVID-19 vaccine. CDR3s include the opening cysteine and the closing phenylalanine or tryptophan. D genes are given only for firm matches. Only some rows state a clone size, as once, few, many or a class for expanded clones.

TRBV9	13	TRBJ1-4	.	.	CASSVGGGEKLFF	TGTGCCAGCAGCGTAGGGGGGGGCGAAAAACTGTTTTTT
TRBV18	14	TRBJ2-5	.	few	CASSPLAGWETQYF	TGTGCCAGCTCACCACTCGCGGGGTGGGAGACCCAGTACTTC
TRBV4-2	17	TRBJ1-1	.	.	CASSQDGGWGMNTEAFF	TGTGCCAGCAGCCAAGATGGAGGGTGGGGGATGAACACTGAAGCTTTCTTT
TRBV7-2	13	TRBJ2-7	.	.	CASSLTSPYEQYF	TGTGCCAGCAGCTTAACTTCCCCCTACGAGCAGTACTTC
TRBV7-3	13	TRBJ2-2	TRBD1	.	CASSQGAGGELFF	TGTGCCAGCAGCCAGGGGGCGGGCGGGGAGCTGTTTTTT
TRBV19	15	TRBJ1-5	TRBD1	.	CASRRQGTSNQPQHF	TGTGCCAGTAGGAGACAGGGGACTAGCAATCAGCCCCAGCATTTT
TRBV5-1	15	TRBJ2-1	TRBD1	.	CASSLVGTGGNEQFF	TGCGCCAGCAGCTTGGTCGGGACAGGGGGCAATGAGCAGTTCTTC
TRBV11-2	12	TRBJ2-7	.	once	CASSLQGYEQYF	TGTGCCAGCAGCTTACAGGGCTACGAGCAGTACTTC
TRBV5-1	15	TRBJ2-3	TRBD2	.	CASRSSGRSTDTQYF	TGCGCCAGCAGATCTAGCGGGAGGAGCACAGATACGCAGTATTTT
TRBV23-1	13	TRBJ1-6	.	.	CASSRSAKEPLHF	TGCGCCAGCAGTCGGTCCGCGAAGGAGCCCCTCCACTTT
TRBV5-1	12	TRBJ2-1	TRBD2	.	CASSAGGNEQFF	TGCGCCAGCAGCGCGGGAGGCAATGAGCAGTTCTTC
TRBV24-1	14	TRBJ2-7	TRBD1	.	CATECGTGVNEQYF	TGTGCCACCGAGTGTGGGACAGGGGTTAACGAGCAGTACTTC
TRBV19	15	TRBJ1-1	.	.	CASQSRPSMNTEAFF	TGTGCCAGCCAGTCAAGGCCCTCGATGAACACTGAAGCTTTCTTT
TRBV6-7	18	TRBJ2-1	TRBD2	.	CASSSASLADLSYNEQFF	TGTGCCAGCAGTTCCGCCTCACTAGCGGACCTCTCCTACAATGAGCAGTTCTTC
TRBV6-5	13	TRBJ2-3	TRBD1	.	CASSLRGTDTQYF	TGTGCCAGCAGTCTCAGGGGGACAGATACGCAGTATTTT
TRBV6-1	15	TRBJ2-7	.	once	CASSDGGQTTYEQYF	TGTGCCAGCAGTGATGGTGGCCAGACTACCTACGAGCAGTACTTC
TRBV20-1	14	TRBJ2-2	.	.	CSASARSGTGELFF	TGCAGTGCTAGTGCTCGGTCGGGCACCGGGGAGCTGTTTTTT
TRBV7-2	13	TRBJ1-6	.	.	CASSSWRDSPLHF	TGTGCCAGCAGCTCCTGGAGAGATTCACCCCTCCACTTT
TRBV30	12	TRBJ1-1	.	.	CAWSGQNTEAFF	TGTGCCTGGAGTGGGCAGAACACTGAAGCTTTCTTT